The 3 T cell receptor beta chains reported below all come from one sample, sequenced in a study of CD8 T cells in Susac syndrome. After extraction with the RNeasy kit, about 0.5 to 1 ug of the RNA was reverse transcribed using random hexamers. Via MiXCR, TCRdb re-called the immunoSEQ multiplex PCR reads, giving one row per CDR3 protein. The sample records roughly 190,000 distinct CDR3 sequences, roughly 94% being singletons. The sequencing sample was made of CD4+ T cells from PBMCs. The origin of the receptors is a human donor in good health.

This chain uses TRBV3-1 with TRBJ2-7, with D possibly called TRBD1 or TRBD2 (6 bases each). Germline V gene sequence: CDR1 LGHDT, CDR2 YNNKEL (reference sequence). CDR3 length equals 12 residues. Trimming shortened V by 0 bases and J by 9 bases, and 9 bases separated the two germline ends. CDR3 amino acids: CASSQDWGAQYF. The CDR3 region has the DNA TGTGCCAGCAGCCAAGATTGGGGGGCGCAGTACTTC.

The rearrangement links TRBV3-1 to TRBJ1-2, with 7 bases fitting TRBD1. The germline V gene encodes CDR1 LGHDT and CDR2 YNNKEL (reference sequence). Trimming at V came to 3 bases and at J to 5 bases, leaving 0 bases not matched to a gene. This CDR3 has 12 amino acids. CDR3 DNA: TGTGCCAGCAGCCAGGGACAGTATGGCTACACCTTC. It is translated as CASSQGQYGYTF. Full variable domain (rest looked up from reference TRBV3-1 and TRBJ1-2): DTAVSQTPKYLVTQMGNDKSIKCEQNLGHDTMYWYKQDSKKFLKIMFSYNNKELIINETVPNRFSPKSPDKAHLNLHINSLELGDSAVYFCASSQGQYGYTFGSGTRLTVV.

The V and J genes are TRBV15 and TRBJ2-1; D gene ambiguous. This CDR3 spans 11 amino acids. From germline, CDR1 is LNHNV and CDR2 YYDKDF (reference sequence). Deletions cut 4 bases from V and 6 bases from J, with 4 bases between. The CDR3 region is CATSTGNEQFF. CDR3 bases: TGTGCCACCAGCACGGGCAATGAGCAGTTCTTC.